A single sample is the source of the 4 T cell receptor beta chains below, sequenced in a study of blood T cell repertoires in COVID-19. Sequenced by immunoSEQ multiplex PCR; TCRdb stores in-frame clones only, minus some. The sample records under 300,000 clones, roughly 82% being singletons. Sequencing input: peripheral blood. Receptors were obtained from an elderly woman with active or convalescent COVID-19.

The chain couples TRBV7-8 to TRBJ1-1; D is unresolved. This CDR3 is 14 amino acids long. Per germline, CDR1 SGHVS and CDR2 FQNEAQ. V dropped 5 bases and J dropped 1 base, with 11 bases sitting between them. The CDR3 here is CASSPRRENTEAFF. As DNA, the CDR3 is TGTGCCAGCAGCCCGCGGAGGGAGAACACTGAAGCTTTCTTT.

The chain employs TRBV21-1 and TRBJ2-7; TRBD2, the table's D call, was not compared with the DNA. TRBV21-1 has pseudogene status. The CDR3 covers 16 residues. The CDR3 nucleotides are TGTGCCAGCAGCAAAGATGAGCGGGGGGTTGTCTACGAGCAGTACTTC. This sequence encodes CASSKDERGVVYEQYF.

The chain has TRBV28 and TRBJ2-7, with 7 bases fitting TRBD1. From germline, CDR1 is MDHEN and CDR2 SYDVKM. V dropped 1 base and J dropped 5; count of bases not matched to a gene: 5. CDR3 length: 14 amino acids. The CDR3 spells CASSLFHRGHEQYF. Written as DNA, the CDR3 is TGTGCCAGCAGTTTATTCCACAGGGGCCACGAGCAGTACTTC. The full variable domain, its missing parts supplied by reference TRBV28 and TRBJ2-7, is DVKVTQSSRYLVKRTGEKVFLECVQDMDHENMFWYRQDPGLGLRLIYFSYDVKMKEKGDIPEGYSVSREKKERFSLILESASTNQTSMYLCASSLFHRGHEQYFGPGTRLTVT.

The CDR3 protein is CASTSWGSGHF. DNA of the CDR3: TGTGCCAGCACCTCTTGGGGTTCGGGACATTTT. The chain recombines TRBV28 with TRBJ1-5; D unclear. The germline V gene encodes CDR1 MDHEN and CDR2 SYDVKM. The CDR3 is 11 residues long. V lost 7 bases and J 16 bases, leaving 17 bases between the germline ends.